Following are 16 T cell receptor beta chains from one sample sequenced in a study of control samples from healthy donors and cancer patients. Some clones are missing from TCRdb's copy, which holds only in-frame ones; the method was immunoSEQ multiplex PCR. The sample lists 150,000 to 200,000 clones; around 88% were seen once. Material: blood. These receptors originate from a woman aged 25 to 45 in good health.

The rearrangement links TRBV2 to TRBJ1-1; no clear D. Germline CDR1 reads SNHLY; CDR2 reads FYNNEI. The CDR3 sequence is 11 residues long. Trimming left V 3 bases short and J 7 bases short, with 6 bases between. CDR3 sequence reads: CASSDGVEAFF. CDR3 DNA: TGTGCCAGCAGTGATGGAGTTGAAGCTTTCTTT.

The chain recombines TRBV18 with TRBJ1-3; possible D gene TRBD1, 6 bases. Germline CDR1 and CDR2: KGHSH and LQKENI. The V and J ends lost 4 bases and 2 bases respectively, with 15 bases between them. This CDR3 comprises 16 residues. The CDR3 sequence: CASSREQGQTGNTIYF. CDR3 nucleotides: TGTGCCAGCTCACGCGAACAGGGACAAACTGGAAACACCATATATTTT.

This clone was picked up one time. The chain joins TRBV20-1 to TRBJ2-5, with D uncertain. Between the trimmed V and J ends, which lost 3 bases and 3 bases, there was a span of 8 bases. Germline loops: CDR1 DFQATT, CDR2 SNEGSKA (reference sequence). The CDR3 spans 12 residues. The chain's CDR3 is CSASFGKETQYF. For the CDR3, the DNA is TGCAGTGCTAGTTTTGGAAAAGAGACCCAGTACTTC.

This chain links TRBV19 with TRBJ2-3; no clear D. The CDR3 has 13 amino acids. Germline lookup yields CDR1 LNHDA and CDR2 SQIVND (reference sequence). V shed 6 bases and J shed 3 bases, with 10 bases lying between them. The CDR3 region is CASSLVFTDTQYF. CDR3 DNA sequence: TGTGCCAGTAGCCTAGTCTTTACAGATACGCAGTATTTT.

This clone has a single count. The CDR3 sequence is CASSPQGQGIGEAFF. The CDR3 nucleotides are TGCGCCAGCAGCCCACAAGGACAGGGAATAGGGGAAGCTTTCTTT. The chain employs TRBV5-1 and TRBJ1-1, with TRBD1 matching over 8 bases. Germline loops: CDR1 SGHRS, CDR2 YFSETQ. This CDR3 is built from 15 residues. The trim removed 4 bases at V and 8 bases at J, leaving 13 bases unmatched.

The chain has TRBV6-2 or TRBV6-3 and TRBJ1-6; D is uncertain. CDR1 and CDR2 from the germline V gene are MNHEY and SVGEGT. V shed 6 bases and J shed 12 bases, with 15 bases lying between them. The CDR3 has 13 amino acids. The CDR3 is CASSDQLVLPLHF. The DNA for the CDR3 is TGTGCCAGCAGCGATCAACTGGTGCTACCCCTCCACTTT.

The chain recombines TRBV19 with TRBJ2-1; 9 nucleotides align to TRBD2. The CDR3 loop spans 17 amino acids. J was trimmed by 0 bases and V by 2 bases; bases with no gene match: 5. Germline V gene sequence: CDR1 LNHDA, CDR2 SQIVND (reference sequence). For the CDR3, the DNA is TGTGCCAGTAGTATATCGGGACTAGCTGTCTCCTACAATGAGCAGTTCTTC. Encoded protein: CASSISGLAVSYNEQFF.

V usage is TRBV2 and J usage is TRBJ2-3; D not resolved. This CDR3 region has 12 residues. Germline V lookup: CDR1 SNHLY, CDR2 FYNNEI. V was clipped by 9 bases and J by 0 bases, with 7 bases between them. Here the CDR3 reads CARAKSTDTQYF. The CDR3 DNA is TGTGCCAGGGCCAAAAGCACAGATACGCAGTATTTT.

The V gene is TRBV5-4, the J gene TRBJ1-3; D is possibly TRBD1 (6 bases). V lost 1 base, J lost 3 bases, and 8 bases lay in between. Germline CDR1 is SGHNT and CDR2 is YYREEE (reference sequence). The CDR3 sequence is 14 residues long. The CDR3 protein is CASSLKGGGNTIYF. The CDR3 DNA sequence: TGTGCCAGCAGCTTGAAGGGGGGTGGAAACACCATATATTTT.

This clone was seen more than once but under ten times. The J gene is TRBJ2-5, the V gene TRBV30, with TRBD1 matching 7 bases. The J segment lost 4 bases and the V segment lost 5 bases, leaving 10 bases of the junction unmatched. This CDR3 has 14 amino acids. The V gene's germline CDR1 is GTSNPN and CDR2 SVGIG (reference sequence). Written as DNA, the CDR3 is TGTGCCTGGGGAACCGGGACAGCACGAGAGACCCAGTACTTC. Its protein product is CAWGTGTARETQYF.

The chain combines TRBV5-1 with TRBJ2-7, with unresolved D. CDR3 length: 13 amino acids. Germline assignment: CDR1 SGHRS and CDR2 YFSETQ. The V gene lost 4 bases and the J gene lost 6 bases, with 14 bases spanning the gap. This CDR3 is CASSPVGPAEQYF. As DNA, the CDR3 is TGCGCCAGCAGCCCGGTCGGCCCCGCCGAGCAGTACTTC.

The chain links TRBV12-5 to TRBJ1-2; 9 bases line up with TRBD1. The CDR3 totals 18 residues. J gave up 2 bases and V 1 base, and 11 bases lay outside the gene matches. CDR1 is LGHNT, CDR2 FRNRAP, per germline. The CDR3 loop reads CASGLGGDREVPNYGYTF. The CDR3 coding sequence is TGTGCTAGTGGTTTGGGTGGGGACAGGGAAGTACCAAACTATGGCTACACCTTC.

The gene calls are TRBV6-5 and TRBJ2-5, with D unresolved. Germline CDR1 MNHEY, CDR2 SVGAGI. V lost 8 bases and J 4 bases, leaving 17 bases between the germline ends. The CDR3 extends over 14 amino acids. The CDR3 sequence is CASSISAGGETQYF. For the CDR3, the DNA is TGTGCCAGCTCCATTTCTGCAGGCGGAGAGACCCAGTACTTC.

V and J are TRBV27 and TRBJ2-3, with 8 bases lining up with TRBD1. This CDR3 has 17 amino acids. The V and J ends lost 5 bases and 4 bases, in that order; junction bases with no gene match: 14. Germline CDR1 and CDR2: MNHEY and SMNVEV (reference sequence). For the CDR3, the DNA is TGTGCCAGCAGTGCTCGGACAGGGTCTAGCCTCCCAGATACGCAGTATTTT. This gives the protein CASSARTGSSLPDTQYF.

The chain uses TRBV11-2 and TRBJ2-7; 9 bases line up with TRBD1. The V and J ends lost 7 bases and 2 bases, in that order; junction bases with no gene match: 12. The CDR3 covers 16 residues. Germline lookup yields CDR1 SGHAT and CDR2 FQNNGV. Here the CDR3 DNA reads TGTGCCAGCAACACGCAACCGGGACAGGGAACCTACGAGCAGTACTTC. Amino acid sequence: CASNTQPGQGTYEQYF.

The chain uses TRBV11-2 and TRBJ2-2; possible D gene TRBD2, 5 bases. CDR1 is SGHAT and CDR2 is FQNNGV in the germline V gene. Trimming took 4 bases from V and 7 from J, leaving 13 bases between them. The CDR3 covers 14 residues. CDR3 sequence reads: CASSSRTSGGELFF. The CDR3 DNA is TGTGCCAGCAGCTCTCGGACGAGCGGCGGGGAGCTGTTTTTT.